This T cell receptor (beta chain) was sequenced in a study of Graves' ophthalmopathy and Graves' hyperthyroidism. Study-level information: Peripheral blood sampling preceded any treatment and occurred at initial diagnosis.

The study, taken as a whole, reports: In predicting ophthalmopathy progression, the model reached approximately 71% sensitivity and roughly 75% specificity.

Points on this clonotype: Its antigen remains unidentified. At one end, the junction sequence differs from germline, possibly due to a read error.

TCR beta CDR3 amplification used RNA transcripts. An initial RT-PCR round employing HTBI primers preceded a second-round multiplex PCR. TCRdb fed the multiplex PCR reads into MiXCR, producing one record per CDR3 protein. This sample has around 670,000 distinct CDR3 sequences, with 35% to 50% found just once. All donors with ophthalmopathy were recorded as having moderate-to-severe activity, CAS ≥3, NOSPECS ≥4 and a duration under 3 months. As diagnostic evidence, clinical symptoms, serum thyroxine, TRAb, thyroid ultrasound and orbital computed tomography were relied upon. The receptor was isolated from an adult man with Graves' ophthalmopathy. Sequenced: peripheral blood.

The CDR3 nucleotides are TGTGCCATCAGTTACCGACCCCAAGAGACCCGGTACTTC. Protein product: CAISYRPQETRYF. The chain joins TRBV10-3 to TRBJ2-5, with D unresolved. Germline V gene data show CDR1 as ENHRY and CDR2 as SYGVKD. This CDR3 has 13 amino acids.